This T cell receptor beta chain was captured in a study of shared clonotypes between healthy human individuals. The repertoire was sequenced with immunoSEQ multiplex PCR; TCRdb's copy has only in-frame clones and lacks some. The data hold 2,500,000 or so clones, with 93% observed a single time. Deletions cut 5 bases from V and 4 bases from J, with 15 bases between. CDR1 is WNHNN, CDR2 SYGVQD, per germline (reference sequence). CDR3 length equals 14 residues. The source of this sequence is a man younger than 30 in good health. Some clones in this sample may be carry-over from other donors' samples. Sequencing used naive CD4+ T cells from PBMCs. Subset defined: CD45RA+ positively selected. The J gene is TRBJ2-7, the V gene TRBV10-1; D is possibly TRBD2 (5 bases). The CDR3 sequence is CASSSGPGEYEQYF. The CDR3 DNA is TGCGCCAGCAGTAGTGGGCCCGGGGAATACGAGCAGTACTTC.